This is a list of T cell receptor beta chains from one sample in a study of blood T cell repertoires in COVID-19. Sequencing used immunoSEQ multiplex PCR; TCRdb keeps in-frame clones, though not all of them. Among 50,000 or so clones listed, more than 70% were seen once. Sequencing was carried out using peripheral blood. The receptor source for this set is a human donor in a cohort sampled during active COVID-19. The CDR3 runs from the conserved cysteine through the conserved F or W. Fields, in order: J gene, V gene, clone size, D gene, CDR3 DNA, CDR3 protein. A D gene is named only where the DNA matches it firmly. For some rows the clone size is stated as once, few or many, or as a class when expanded; others skip it.

j_gene: TRBJ2-1; v_gene: TRBV24-1; abundance: NA; d_gene: TRBD2; CDR3nt: TGTGCCACCAGTGACCCCGGGACTAGCGGGAGGGGAGGTGAGCAGTTCTTC; CDR3aa: CATSDPGTSGRGGEQFF
j_gene: TRBJ2-3; v_gene: TRBV2; abundance: NA; d_gene: TRBD2; CDR3nt: TGTGCCAGCAGCTTCTCGGGACTAGCCACAGATACGCAGTATTTT; CDR3aa: CASSFSGLATDTQYF
j_gene: TRBJ1-4; v_gene: TRBV7-8; abundance: NA; d_gene: NA; CDR3nt: TGTGCCAGCAGCTTATCTTCCGGCGGGGCCAATGAAAAACTGTTTTTT; CDR3aa: CASSLSSGGANEKLFF
j_gene: TRBJ2-1; v_gene: TRBV5-1; abundance: NA; d_gene: TRBD1; CDR3nt: TGCGCCAGCAGCGACGGACAGGGCGATGGCAATGAGCAGTTCTTC; CDR3aa: CASSDGQGDGNEQFF
j_gene: TRBJ2-5; v_gene: TRBV24-1; abundance: NA; d_gene: TRBD2; CDR3nt: TGTGCCGCCTTCACCGACAGCGGACTAGCGGTTGGAGAGGGAGAGACCCAGTACTTC; CDR3aa: CAAFTDSGLAVGEGETQYF
j_gene: TRBJ2-3; v_gene: TRBV4-1; abundance: NA; d_gene: TRBD1; CDR3nt: TGCGCCAGCAGCCAAGGTCGGACAGGGGGGTGGGATACGCAGTATTTT; CDR3aa: CASSQGRTGGWDTQYF
j_gene: TRBJ2-4; v_gene: TRBV4-1; abundance: few; d_gene: TRBD2; CDR3nt: TGCGCCAGCAGCCGAGAGGCTAGCGGGGGGGCCGGAGCCAAAAACATTCAGTACTTC; CDR3aa: CASSREASGGAGAKNIQYF
j_gene: TRBJ2-3; v_gene: TRBV11-2; abundance: NA; d_gene: TRBD2; CDR3nt: TGTGCCAGCAGCTCTACGGGGGGTAGCACAGATACGCAGTATTTT; CDR3aa: CASSSTGGSTDTQYF
j_gene: TRBJ1-1; v_gene: TRBV7-3; abundance: NA; d_gene: TRBD1; CDR3nt: TGTGCCAGCAGCTTGACAGGGGGCTTAACTGAAGCTTTCTTT; CDR3aa: CASSLTGGLTEAFF
j_gene: TRBJ1-6; v_gene: TRBV4-2; abundance: few; d_gene: NA; CDR3nt: TGTGCCAGCAGCCAAGAGGGCCTCGACATCTCCTATAATTCACCCCTCCACTTT; CDR3aa: CASSQEGLDISYNSPLHF
j_gene: TRBJ1-2; v_gene: TRBV27; abundance: few; d_gene: NA; CDR3nt: TGTGCCAGCAGTCTAAGTACAGGAAACTATGGCTACACCTTC; CDR3aa: CASSLSTGNYGYTF
j_gene: TRBJ2-5; v_gene: TRBV11-2; abundance: NA; d_gene: NA; CDR3nt: TGTGCCAGCAGCTGGAGCCGACAAGAGACCCAGTACTTC; CDR3aa: CASSWSRQETQYF
j_gene: TRBJ1-1; v_gene: TRBV28; abundance: NA; d_gene: NA; CDR3nt: TGTGCCAGCAGTTTTAGCGGTCTGGGACTCCGGAACACTGAAGCTTTCTTT; CDR3aa: CASSFSGLGLRNTEAFF
j_gene: TRBJ1-2; v_gene: TRBV12-5; abundance: once; d_gene: NA; CDR3nt: TGTGCTAGTGGTTTGGCAGAGGTGTCTGGCTACACCTTC; CDR3aa: CASGLAEVSGYTF
j_gene: TRBJ2-1; v_gene: TRBV2; abundance: NA; d_gene: NA; CDR3nt: TGTGCCAGCAGTGGGACAGTTTACAATGAGCAGTTCTTC; CDR3aa: CASSGTVYNEQFF
j_gene: TRBJ1-2; v_gene: TRBV12-5; abundance: few; d_gene: NA; CDR3nt: TGTGCTAGTGGACTCCGGGCAGGGGAAGGAGGCTACACCTTC; CDR3aa: CASGLRAGEGGYTF